This TCR beta chain was recorded in a study of CD8 T cells in ankylosing spondylitis. This clonotype has just a few counts. In TCRdb, the 5' RACE reads were re-called with MiXCR into one record per CDR3 protein. The repertoire consists of 50,000 to 70,000 distinct CDR3 sequences, with about 6% occurring once and the leading ten covering approximately 4.5%. This clonotype was obtained from a male donor with ankylosing spondylitis. The sample was synovial fluid, either unsorted or a sorted T cell fraction (not recorded which).

The CDR3 DNA sequence: TGCAGTGCTAGATATGCGGGGGTTAGCACAGATACGCAGTATTTT. Translated, it gives CSARYAGVSTDTQYF. The chain has TRBV20-1 and TRBJ2-3; 7 bases match TRBD2. The CDR3 runs to 15 residues. V was pared by 2 bases and J by 0 bases, with 5 bases of the junction left unmatched. Germline CDR1 reads DFQATT; CDR2 reads SNEGSKA (reference sequence).